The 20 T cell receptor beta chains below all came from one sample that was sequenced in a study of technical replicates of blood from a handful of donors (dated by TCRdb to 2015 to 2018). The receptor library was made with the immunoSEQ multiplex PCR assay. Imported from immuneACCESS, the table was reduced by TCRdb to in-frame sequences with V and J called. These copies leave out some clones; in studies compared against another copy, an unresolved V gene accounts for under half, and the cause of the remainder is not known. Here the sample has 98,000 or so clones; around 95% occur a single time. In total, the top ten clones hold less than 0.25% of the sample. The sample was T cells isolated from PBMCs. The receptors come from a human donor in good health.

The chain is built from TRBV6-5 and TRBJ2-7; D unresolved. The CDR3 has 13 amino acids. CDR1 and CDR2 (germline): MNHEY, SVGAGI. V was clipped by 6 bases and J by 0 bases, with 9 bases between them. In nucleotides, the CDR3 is TGTGCCAGCAGCCACAGTAGCTCCTACGAGCAGTACTTC. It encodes CASSHSSSYEQYF.

CDR3 sequence: CASSFGVPRLTDTQYF. The CDR3 DNA is TGTGCCAGCAGTTTTGGAGTGCCTAGGCTCACAGATACGCAGTATTTT. This chain connects TRBV27 to TRBJ2-3; D is undetermined. The CDR3 consists of 16 residues. Trimming stripped 3 bases from V and 2 bases from J, with 15 bases between. The germline CDR1 and CDR2 sequences are MNHEY and SMNVEV (reference sequence).

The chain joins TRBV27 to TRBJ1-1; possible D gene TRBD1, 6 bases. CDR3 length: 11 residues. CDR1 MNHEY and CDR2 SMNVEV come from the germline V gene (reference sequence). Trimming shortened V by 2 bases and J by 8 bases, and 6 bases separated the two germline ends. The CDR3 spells CASSLGGEAFF. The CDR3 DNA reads TGTGCCAGCAGTTTAGGGGGCGAAGCTTTCTTT.

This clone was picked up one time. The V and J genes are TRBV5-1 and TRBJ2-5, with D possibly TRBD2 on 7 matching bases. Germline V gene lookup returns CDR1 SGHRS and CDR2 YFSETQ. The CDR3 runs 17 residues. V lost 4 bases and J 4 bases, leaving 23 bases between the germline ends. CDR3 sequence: CASSQSPLAAGAETQYF. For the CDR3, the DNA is TGCGCCAGCAGCCAATCGCCCCTAGCGGCGGGGGCAGAGACCCAGTACTTC.

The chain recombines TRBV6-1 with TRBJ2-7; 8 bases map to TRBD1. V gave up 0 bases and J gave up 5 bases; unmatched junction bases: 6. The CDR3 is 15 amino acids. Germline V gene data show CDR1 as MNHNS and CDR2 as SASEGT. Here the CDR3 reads CASSEADRGFHEQYF. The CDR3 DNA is TGTGCCAGCAGTGAAGCTGACAGGGGATTCCACGAGCAGTACTTC.

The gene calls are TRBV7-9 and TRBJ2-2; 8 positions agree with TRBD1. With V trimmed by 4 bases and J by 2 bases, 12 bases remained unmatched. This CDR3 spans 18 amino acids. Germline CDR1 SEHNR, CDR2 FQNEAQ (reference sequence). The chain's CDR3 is CASSSWDRTLTNTGELFF. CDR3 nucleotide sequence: TGTGCCAGCAGCTCGTGGGACAGGACCCTTACTAACACCGGGGAGCTGTTTTTT.

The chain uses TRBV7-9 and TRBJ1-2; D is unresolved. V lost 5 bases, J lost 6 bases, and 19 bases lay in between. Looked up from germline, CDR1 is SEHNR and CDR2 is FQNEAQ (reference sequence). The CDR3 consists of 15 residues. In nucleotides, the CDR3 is TGTGCCAGCAGCCCCGGGAGCCCTCCAACAGATGGCTACACCTTC. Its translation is CASSPGSPPTDGYTF.

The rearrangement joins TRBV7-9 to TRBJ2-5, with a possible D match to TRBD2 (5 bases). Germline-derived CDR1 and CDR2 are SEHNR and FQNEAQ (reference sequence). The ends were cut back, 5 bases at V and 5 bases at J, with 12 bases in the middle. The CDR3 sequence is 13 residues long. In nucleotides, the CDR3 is TGTGCCAGCAGCACCGGGGTGGTTGAGACCCAGTACTTC. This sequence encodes CASSTGVVETQYF. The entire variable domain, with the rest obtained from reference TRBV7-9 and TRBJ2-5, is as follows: DTGVSQNPRHKITKRGQNVTFRCDPISEHNRLYWYRQTLGQGPEFLTYFQNEAQLEKSRLLSDRFSAERPKGSFSTLEIQRTEQGDSAMYLCASSTGVVETQYFGPGTRLLVL.

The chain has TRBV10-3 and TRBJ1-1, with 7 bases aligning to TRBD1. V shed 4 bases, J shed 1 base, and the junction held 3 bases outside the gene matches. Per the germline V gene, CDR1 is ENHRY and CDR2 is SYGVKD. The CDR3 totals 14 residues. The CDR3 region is CAISGTGQNTEAFF. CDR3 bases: TGTGCCATCAGTGGGACAGGACAGAACACTGAAGCTTTCTTT.

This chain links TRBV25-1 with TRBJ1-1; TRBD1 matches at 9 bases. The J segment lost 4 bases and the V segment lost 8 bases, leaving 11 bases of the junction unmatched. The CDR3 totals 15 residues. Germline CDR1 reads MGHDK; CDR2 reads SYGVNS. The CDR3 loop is CASGKQGAVSTEAFF. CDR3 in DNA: TGTGCCAGCGGAAAACAGGGGGCGGTTAGCACTGAAGCTTTCTTT.

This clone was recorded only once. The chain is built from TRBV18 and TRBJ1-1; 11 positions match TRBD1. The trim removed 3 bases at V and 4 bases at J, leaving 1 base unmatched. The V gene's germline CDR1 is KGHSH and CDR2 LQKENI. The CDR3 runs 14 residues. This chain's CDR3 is CASSPDRGLTEAFF. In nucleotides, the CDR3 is TGTGCCAGCTCACCGGACAGGGGGCTCACTGAAGCTTTCTTT. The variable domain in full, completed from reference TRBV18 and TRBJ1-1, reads NAGVMQNPRHLVRRRGQEARLRCSPMKGHSHVYWYRQLPEEGLKFMVYLQKENIIDESGMPKERFSAEFPKEGPSILRIQQVVRGDSAAYFCASSPDRGLTEAFFGQGTRLTVV.

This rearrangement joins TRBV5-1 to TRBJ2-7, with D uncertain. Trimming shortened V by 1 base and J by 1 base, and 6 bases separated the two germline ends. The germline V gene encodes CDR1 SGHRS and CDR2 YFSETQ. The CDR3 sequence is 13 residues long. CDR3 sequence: CASSLTGSYEQYF. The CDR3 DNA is TGCGCCAGCAGCTTGACGGGTTCCTACGAGCAGTACTTC.

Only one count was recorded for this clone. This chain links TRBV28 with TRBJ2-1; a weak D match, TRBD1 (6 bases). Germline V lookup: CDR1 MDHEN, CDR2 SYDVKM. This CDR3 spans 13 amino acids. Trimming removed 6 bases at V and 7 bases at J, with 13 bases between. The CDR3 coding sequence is TGTGCCAGCAGAGCGACAGGTTGGAATGAGCAGTTCTTC. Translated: CASRATGWNEQFF.

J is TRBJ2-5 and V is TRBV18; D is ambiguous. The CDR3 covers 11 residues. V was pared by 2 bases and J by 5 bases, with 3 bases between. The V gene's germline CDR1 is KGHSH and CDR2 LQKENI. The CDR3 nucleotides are TGTGCCAGCTCACCAGGCGAGACCCAGTACTTC. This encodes CASSPGETQYF.

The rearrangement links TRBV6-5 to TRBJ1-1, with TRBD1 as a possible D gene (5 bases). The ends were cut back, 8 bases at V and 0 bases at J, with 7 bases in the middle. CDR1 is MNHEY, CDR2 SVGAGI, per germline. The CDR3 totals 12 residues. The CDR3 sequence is CASGGVNTEAFF. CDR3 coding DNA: TGTGCCAGCGGGGGGGTGAACACTGAAGCTTTCTTT.

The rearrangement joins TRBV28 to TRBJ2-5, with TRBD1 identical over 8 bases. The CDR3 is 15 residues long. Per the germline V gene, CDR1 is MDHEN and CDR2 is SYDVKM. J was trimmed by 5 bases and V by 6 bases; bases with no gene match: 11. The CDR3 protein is CASSRQGIVRETQYF. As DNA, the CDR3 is TGTGCCAGCAGCCGACAGGGGATAGTTAGGGAGACCCAGTACTTC.

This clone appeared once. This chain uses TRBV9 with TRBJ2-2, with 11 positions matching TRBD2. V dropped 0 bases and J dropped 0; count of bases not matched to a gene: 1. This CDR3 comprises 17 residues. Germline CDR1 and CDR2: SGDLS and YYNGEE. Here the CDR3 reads CASSVVSGGANTGELFF. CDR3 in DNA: TGTGCCAGCAGCGTAGTTAGCGGGGGGGCGAACACCGGGGAGCTGTTTTTT. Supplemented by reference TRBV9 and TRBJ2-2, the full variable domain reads DSGVTQTPKHLITATGQRVTLRCSPRSGDLSVYWYQQSLDQGLQFLIQYYNGEERAKGNILERFSAQQFPDLHSELNLSSLELGDSALYFCASSVVSGGANTGELFFGEGSRLTVL.

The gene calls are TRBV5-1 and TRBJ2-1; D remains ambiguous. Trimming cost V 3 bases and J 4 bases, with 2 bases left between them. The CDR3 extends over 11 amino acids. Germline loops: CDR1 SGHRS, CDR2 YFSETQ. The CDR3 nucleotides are TGCGCCAGCAGCTCTTACAATGAGCAGTTCTTC. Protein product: CASSSYNEQFF. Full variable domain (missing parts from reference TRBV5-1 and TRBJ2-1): KAGVTQTPRYLIKTRGQQVTLSCSPISGHRSVSWYQQTPGQGLQFLFEYFSETQRNKGNFPGRFSGRQFSNSRSEMNVSTLELGDSALYLCASSSYNEQFFGPGTRLTVL.

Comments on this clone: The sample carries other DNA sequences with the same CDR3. CDR3 sequence reads: CASSLGASGEQFF. The CDR3 nucleotides are TGCGCCAGCAGCTTGGGGGCTAGCGGTGAGCAGTTCTTC. The chain has TRBV5-1 and TRBJ2-1; 7 positions match TRBD2. This CDR3 comprises 13 residues. Trimming took 0 bases from V and 9 from J; bases not matched to a gene: 3. The germline CDR1 and CDR2 sequences are SGHRS and YFSETQ.

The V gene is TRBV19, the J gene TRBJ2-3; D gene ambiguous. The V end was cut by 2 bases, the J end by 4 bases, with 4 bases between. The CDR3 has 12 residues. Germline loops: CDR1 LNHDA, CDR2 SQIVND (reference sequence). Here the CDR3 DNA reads TGTGCCAGTAGTATATCTTCAGATACGCAGTATTTT. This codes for CASSISSDTQYF.